Following are 20 T cell receptor beta chains from one sample sequenced in a study of blood T cell repertoires in COVID-19. TCRdb keeps only in-frame clones here, not all; method: immunoSEQ multiplex PCR. The data hold more than 250,000 clones, with more than 85% observed a single time. Sequenced sample: PBMCs or T cells enriched from blood (not recorded which). Source of these receptors: a woman younger than 45 who had recovered from COVID-19.

The rearrangement links TRBV24-1 to TRBJ2-2, with TRBD2 identical over 7 bases. Germline CDR1 and CDR2: KGHDR and SFDVKD. This CDR3 has 17 amino acids. V trimming: 1 base; J trimming: 5 bases; junction bases outside the gene matches: 9. In DNA, the CDR3 is TGTGCCACCAGTGATTTCTGGGAGCGGGATTCTACCGGGGAGCTGTTTTTT. This codes for CATSDFWERDSTGELFF.

This sequence joins TRBV3-1 (or the pseudogene TRBV3-2) and TRBJ1-1, with 7 bases identical to TRBD1. V trimming: 8 bases; J trimming: 2 bases; junction bases outside the gene matches: 5. The CDR3 extends over 13 amino acids. Germline loops: CDR1 LGHDT, CDR2 YNNKEL (reference sequence). The CDR3 sequence: CASRQGYNTEAFF. CDR3 in DNA: TGTGCCAGCCGACAGGGATACAACACTGAAGCTTTCTTT.

V usage is TRBV28 and J usage is TRBJ1-6; TRBD1 agrees at 7 bases. CDR3 length: 14 residues. Germline trimming cut 2 bases from V and 9 bases from J; bases unmatched to any gene: 4. The germline CDR1 and CDR2 sequences are MDHEN and SYDVKM. CDR3 in DNA: TGTGCCAGCAGTTTAGGACAGGTCGGTTCACCCCTCCACTTT. This translates into CASSLGQVGSPLHF.

This clone has a single count. J is TRBJ1-3 and V is TRBV27; TRBD1 might be the D (5 bases). V was pared by 6 bases and J by 2 bases, with 11 bases between. This CDR3 has 14 amino acids. The V gene's germline CDR1 is MNHEY and CDR2 SMNVEV (reference sequence). CDR3 sequence (DNA): TGTGCCAGCAGCGGGCAGGGTGCTGGAAACACCATATATTTT. Protein sequence: CASSGQGAGNTIYF.

The chain carries TRBV3-1 (or the pseudogene TRBV3-2) and TRBJ1-5; a weak D match, TRBD1 (5 bases). V lost 4 bases, J lost 2 bases, and 12 bases lay in between. Germline values: CDR1 LGHDT, CDR2 YNNKEL (reference sequence). This CDR3 contains 15 residues. The CDR3: CASSPGGGRNQPQHF. In DNA form, the CDR3 reads TGTGCCAGCAGCCCGGGCGGGGGACGCAATCAGCCCCAGCATTTT.

This sequence joins TRBV4-3 and TRBJ1-5; no clear D. CDR1 is LGHNA, CDR2 YSLEER, per germline. This CDR3 has 13 amino acids. V lost 0 bases and J 8 bases, leaving 8 bases between the germline ends. Here the CDR3 DNA reads TGCGCCAGCAGCCAAGAGGAAAGCGAGCCCCAGCATTTT. Protein product: CASSQEESEPQHF.

V is TRBV4-2 and J is TRBJ2-5, with 7 bases fitting TRBD2. V shed 4 bases, J shed 4 bases, and the junction held 3 bases outside the gene matches. This CDR3 spans 13 amino acids. Per germline, CDR1 LGHNA and CDR2 YNFKEQ. CDR3 in DNA: TGTGCCAGCAGCCTAAGCGGGACAGAGACCCAGTACTTC. Its translation: CASSLSGTETQYF.

The chain combines TRBV18 with TRBJ1-6; D might be TRBD1 (5 bases). The V end was cut by 3 bases, the J end by 7 bases, with 19 bases between. In germline, CDR1 is KGHSH, CDR2 LQKENI. This CDR3 has 17 amino acids. This CDR3 reads CASSPVAGRGMNSPLHF. In DNA, the CDR3 is TGTGCCAGCTCACCGGTCGCCGGACGGGGGATGAATTCACCCCTCCACTTT.

The chain employs TRBV18 and TRBJ1-6; a weak D match, TRBD1 (6 bases). Per the germline V gene, CDR1 is KGHSH and CDR2 is LQKENI. This CDR3 region has 15 residues. V was shortened by 5 bases and J by 8 bases, with 16 bases between the two germline ends. The chain's CDR3 is CASSASQGRDSPLHF. The CDR3 coding sequence is TGTGCCAGCTCAGCTTCTCAGGGGAGGGATTCACCCCTCCACTTT.

This clone was seen a few times. This chain uses TRBV19 with TRBJ2-7; TRBD2 might be the D (6 bases). The germline gives CDR1 LNHDA, CDR2 SQIVND (reference sequence). Trimming removed 4 bases from V and 5 bases from J, with 12 bases in between. The CDR3 extends over 13 amino acids. The chain's CDR3 is CASSRLGGHEQYF. CDR3 DNA sequence: TGTGCCAGTAGTAGGTTGGGAGGCCACGAGCAGTACTTC.

The rearrangement links TRBV9 to TRBJ2-7; TRBD2 aligns across 8 bases. Germline CDR1 is SGDLS and CDR2 is YYNGEE. V lost 4 bases and J lost 5; bases outside the gene matches: 8. This CDR3 spans 14 amino acids. CDR3 DNA sequence: TGTGCCAGCAGCCGCCGGACTAGCCCCGACGAGCAGTACTTC. It is translated as CASSRRTSPDEQYF.

The chain is built from TRBV5-1 and TRBJ2-3; 7 nucleotides agree with TRBD2. Germline assignment: CDR1 SGHRS and CDR2 YFSETQ. This CDR3 contains 16 residues. V was clipped by 4 bases and J by 4 bases; unmatched bases: 12. The CDR3, as DNA: TGCGCCAGCAGCCCCCGGTCGGGACTAAACTCAGATACGCAGTATTTT. Translating it yields CASSPRSGLNSDTQYF.

This chain connects TRBV5-6 to TRBJ2-7, with 7 nucleotides matching TRBD2. Trimming cost V 2 bases and J 3 bases; bases outside gene matches: 5. Germline lookup yields CDR1 SGHDT and CDR2 YYEEEE. This CDR3 is 14 amino acids long. This CDR3 is CASSFTLADYEQYF. As DNA, the CDR3 is TGTGCCAGCAGCTTCACCCTAGCGGACTACGAGCAGTACTTC.

This clone has a single count. The chain combines TRBV6-2 or TRBV6-3 with TRBJ1-2, with D unresolved. The V gene lost 4 bases and the J gene lost 8 bases, with 14 bases spanning the gap. The CDR3 runs 13 residues. CDR1 and CDR2 from the germline V gene are MNHEY and SVGEGT. The CDR3 DNA reads as TGTGCCAGCAGTTCCCGACAATTTGCGGGCTACACCTTC. It codes for CASSSRQFAGYTF.

The chain uses TRBV14 and TRBJ2-1; 9 nucleotides line up with TRBD2. Germline V lookup: CDR1 SGHDN, CDR2 FVKESK. This CDR3 spans 14 amino acids. V lost 1 base, J lost 9 bases, and 4 bases stayed unmatched. The CDR3 sequence: CASSQGVAGAEQFF. The DNA of the CDR3 is TGTGCCAGCAGCCAAGGGGTAGCGGGAGCTGAGCAGTTCTTC.

The genes are TRBV3-1 (or the pseudogene TRBV3-2) and TRBJ1-1; the match to TRBD1 covers 7 bases. The germline V gene encodes CDR1 LGHDT and CDR2 YNNKEL (reference sequence). Germline trimming cut 3 bases from V and 3 bases from J; bases unmatched to any gene: 16. CDR3 length: 18 residues. For the CDR3, the DNA is TGTGCCAGCAGCCAGAAAGTCGGTGCGCCAGGGGGGTACACTGAAGCTTTCTTT. As protein: CASSQKVGAPGGYTEAFF.

CDR3 coding DNA: TGCGCCAGCAGCCAAGCGGGACAGGCGGACTCTGGAAACACCATATATTTT. Its translation is CASSQAGQADSGNTIYF. V usage is TRBV4-3 and J usage is TRBJ1-3; 8 bases fit TRBD1. The length of the CDR3 is 17 residues. Losses at the gene ends were 1 base for V and 0 bases for J; bases not matched to a gene: 5. Germline V gives CDR1 LGHNA, CDR2 YSLEER.

The chain's CDR3 is CASSPRQYEQYF. DNA of the CDR3: TGTGCCAGCAGCCCACGACAGTACGAGCAGTACTTC. The chain joins TRBV7-9 to TRBJ2-7; TRBD1 is a possible D gene (5 bases). Per the germline V gene, CDR1 is SEHNR and CDR2 is FQNEAQ (reference sequence). The germline V and J ends were trimmed by 5 bases and 4 bases, with 9 bases remaining between them. This CDR3 has 12 amino acids.

The chain employs TRBV19 and TRBJ1-2; 8 bases map to TRBD1. This CDR3 comprises 15 residues. Germline-derived CDR1 and CDR2 are LNHDA and SQIVND (reference sequence). V shed 3 bases and J 1 base; nucleotides not matched to a gene: 4. CDR3: CASSIAQGVNYGYTF. The CDR3, as DNA: TGTGCCAGTAGTATTGCACAGGGGGTTAACTATGGCTACACCTTC.

The genes are TRBV28 and TRBJ1-4; D may be TRBD1 (5 bases). Germline V gene sequence: CDR1 MDHEN, CDR2 SYDVKM. V lost 3 bases and J lost 5, with 7 bases in between. The CDR3 consists of 13 residues. CDR3 amino acids: CASSFGGNEKLFF. DNA for the CDR3: TGTGCCAGCAGTTTCGGGGGGAATGAAAAACTGTTTTTT.